At least ten counts were recorded for the clone carrying this T cell receptor beta chain. Sequence at one end of the junction differs from germline and may be a read error. This entry is derived from a study of neurological immune-mediated disorders. Whole-study context: In a group of roughly 34 multiple sclerosis patients, roughly 31 had the relapsing-remitting type and 3 had the secondary progressive type.

TCRdb analysed the 5' RACE reads with MiXCR anew, one entry per CDR3 protein. The repertoire consists of 66,000 or so distinct CDR3 sequences, with around 5.5% occurring once and the leading ten covering 2.8%. The CDR3 loop spans 16 amino acids. Germline V gene sequence: CDR1 LNHNV, CDR2 YYDKDF (reference sequence). Sequenced: PBMCs. This sequence joins TRBV15 and TRBJ1-5; perhaps TRBD1 as D (5 bases). This TCR was recovered from a woman in her 30s with multiple sclerosis. The CDR3 region is CATSLLGDRHNQPQNF. The CDR3 bases are TGTGCCACCAGCCTCCTGGGGGACCGACACAATCAGCCCCAGAATTTT.